Below, 6 T cell receptor beta chains from the same sample are listed, as sequenced in a study of PD-1 blockade in classical Hodgkin lymphoma. This table comes from immunoSEQ multiplex PCR, and its TCRdb copy is limited to in-frame clones, with some not included. Among around 10,000 clones, about 80% were seen once, and the ten largest hold roughly 33%. Relapses following autologous stem cell transplantation were seen in all patients, with brentuximab vedotin exposure varying. This sample comprised peripheral blood mononuclear cells (PBMCs), obtained before the second cycle of nivolumab. The source of these receptors is a human donor with classical Hodgkin lymphoma.

The chain employs TRBV15 and TRBJ2-1; 13 bases are shared with TRBD2. The CDR3 length is 18 residues. Trimming cost V 3 bases and J 0 bases; bases outside gene matches: 5. Germline V gene data show CDR1 as LNHNV and CDR2 as YYDKDF (reference sequence). CDR3 sequence reads: CATSSPTSGRTSYNEQFF. The CDR3 DNA reads as TGTGCCACCAGCAGTCCGACTAGCGGGAGGACCTCCTACAATGAGCAGTTCTTC.

This clone has just a few counts. J is TRBJ1-4 and V is TRBV5-1, with a possible D match to TRBD1 (5 bases). V dropped 0 bases and J dropped 8 bases, with 17 bases sitting between them. Per germline, CDR1 SGHRS and CDR2 YFSETQ. The CDR3 has 16 amino acids. The CDR3 coding sequence is TGCGCCAGCAGCTTGGGGGGACTAGACGGTACAGAAAAACTGTTTTTT. Translated, it gives CASSLGGLDGTEKLFF.

This sequence joins TRBV4-2 and TRBJ2-5; D perhaps matches TRBD2 (5 bases). Germline V gene data show CDR1 as LGHNA and CDR2 as YNFKEQ. There are 13 residues in the CDR3. V was clipped by 4 bases and J by 9 bases, with 15 bases between them. CDR3 in amino acids: CASSRTPPQAQYF. The CDR3 nucleotides are TGTGCCAGCAGCCGGACTCCCCCTCAGGCCCAGTACTTC.

The rearrangement uses TRBV27 and TRBJ1-5; D is unclear. From germline, CDR1 is MNHEY and CDR2 SMNVEV (reference sequence). V shed 2 bases and J shed 5 bases, with 10 bases lying between them. CDR3 length: 14 residues. CDR3 sequence (DNA): TGTGCCAGCAGTTTAGGCAGAGTTCATCAGCCCCAGCATTTT. As protein: CASSLGRVHQPQHF.

The J gene is TRBJ2-1, the V gene TRBV14, with D hard to call. V lost 0 bases to trimming and J lost 4 bases, with 13 bases between them. The CDR3 has 16 residues. Per germline, CDR1 SGHDN and CDR2 FVKESK. CDR3 DNA sequence: TGTGCCAGCAGCCAAGATGTGGGGTATCCTTACAATGAGCAGTTCTTC. This codes for CASSQDVGYPYNEQFF. Together with reference TRBV14 and TRBJ2-1, the CDR3 gives the full variable domain: EAGVTQFPSHSVIEKGQTVTLRCDPISGHDNLYWYRRVMGKEIKFLLHFVKESKQDESGMPNNRFLAERTGGTYSTLKVQPAELEDSGVYFCASSQDVGYPYNEQFFGPGTRLTVL.

The chain employs TRBV10-3 and TRBJ2-3; D is unclear. The length of the CDR3 is 14 residues. Germline CDR1 reads ENHRY; CDR2 reads SYGVKD. Trimming took 0 bases from V and 2 from J, leaving 6 bases between them. CDR3 in amino acids: CAISESRYTDTQYF. CDR3 nucleotides: TGTGCCATCAGTGAGTCGCGGTACACAGATACGCAGTATTTT.